Listed below are T cell receptor beta chains from one sample, sequenced in a study of blood T cell repertoires in COVID-19. TCRdb keeps only in-frame clones here, not all; method: immunoSEQ multiplex PCR. This table holds 120,000 to 150,000 clones, 75% to 90% found once. Sequences were obtained from peripheral blood. The receptors stem from a man in his fifties who had recovered from COVID-19. Both conserved end residues are part of each CDR3. Fields, in order: clone size, CDR3 length, V gene, J gene, D gene, CDR3 protein, CDR3 DNA. D genes are given only for firm matches. Rows give clone size only sometimes, using once, few, many, or a class for an expanded clone.

size: -; length: 13; V: TRBV6-5; J: TRBJ1-5; D: -; CDR3: CASTPRGGQPQHF; DNA: TGTGCCAGCACCCCAAGGGGAGGTCAGCCCCAGCATTTT
size: -; length: 16; V: TRBV2; J: TRBJ2-7; D: TRBD2; CDR3: CASSPERGVFSYEQYF; DNA: TGTGCCAGCAGTCCCGAGCGGGGAGTCTTCTCCTACGAGCAGTACTTC
size: -; length: 15; V: TRBV19; J: TRBJ2-2; D: -; CDR3: CASSIDRGDTGELFF; DNA: TGTGCCAGTAGTATAGATAGGGGCGACACCGGGGAGCTGTTTTTT
size: -; length: 16; V: TRBV2; J: TRBJ2-6; D: -; CDR3: CASRPMEGLRANVLTF; DNA: TGTGCCAGCAGGCCCATGGAGGGTCTGCGGGCCAACGTCCTGACTTTC
size: few; length: 13; V: TRBV14; J: TRBJ1-6; D: -; CDR3: CASTGQYDSPLHF; DNA: TGTGCCAGCACCGGACAATATGATTCACCCCTCCACTTT
size: -; length: 12; V: TRBV7-9; J: TRBJ1-1; D: -; CDR3: CASSRGNTEAFF; DNA: TGTGCCAGTTCGCGTGGGAACACTGAAGCTTTCTTT
size: many; length: 13; V: TRBV7-2; J: TRBJ1-1; D: -; CDR3: CASSLNRNTEAFF; DNA: TGTGCCAGCAGCCTCAACAGGAACACTGAAGCTTTCTTT
size: -; length: 13; V: TRBV19; J: TRBJ2-5; D: TRBD1; CDR3: CASSLGTEGTQYF; DNA: TGTGCCAGTAGCCTAGGGACAGAGGGGACCCAGTACTTC
size: -; length: 17; V: TRBV6-1; J: TRBJ2-3; D: -; CDR3: CASSELGGTGLTDTQYF; DNA: TGTGCCAGCAGTGAGCTCGGGGGGACAGGACTTACAGATACGCAGTATTTT
size: -; length: 14; V: TRBV7-9; J: TRBJ1-6; D: TRBD1; CDR3: CASSWLGTGSPLHF; DNA: TGTGCCAGCAGTTGGTTGGGGACAGGGTCACCCCTCCACTTT
size: -; length: 15; V: TRBV4-3; J: TRBJ1-2; D: TRBD1; CDR3: CASSQDLGQGVGYTF; DNA: TGCGCCAGCAGCCAAGATCTTGGCCAGGGGGTTGGCTACACCTTC
size: few; length: 17; V: TRBV6-2/TRBV6-3; J: TRBJ1-5; D: TRBD1; CDR3: CASSYWETGVSNQPQHF; DNA: TGTGCCAGCAGTTACTGGGAGACAGGGGTAAGCAATCAGCCCCAGCATTTT
size: -; length: 13; V: TRBV6-6; J: TRBJ1-2; D: -; CDR3: CASRGREYYGYTF; DNA: TGTGCCAGCAGGGGGCGGGAGTACTATGGCTACACCTTC
size: -; length: 15; V: TRBV9; J: TRBJ1-3; D: -; CDR3: CASSVAGSSGNTIYF; DNA: TGTGCCAGCAGCGTAGCAGGCTCCTCTGGAAACACCATATATTTT
size: -; length: 15; V: TRBV11-2; J: TRBJ2-5; D: TRBD2; CDR3: CASSPTSGGIQTQYF; DNA: TGTGCCAGCAGCCCGACTAGCGGGGGGATACAGACCCAGTACTTC
size: -; length: 15; V: TRBV9; J: TRBJ2-7; D: TRBD1; CDR3: CASSPRDRGSYEQYF; DNA: TGTGCCAGCAGCCCCCGGGACAGGGGGTCCTACGAGCAGTACTTC
size: -; length: 13; V: TRBV29-1; J: TRBJ1-3; D: -; CDR3: CSVIQGGGNTIYF; DNA: TGCAGCGTGATACAGGGAGGGGGAAACACCATATATTTT
size: few; length: 13; V: TRBV6-2/TRBV6-3; J: TRBJ2-7; D: TRBD2; CDR3: CASSSGGNYEQYF; DNA: TGTGCCAGCAGTAGCGGGGGGAACTACGAGCAGTACTTC
size: -; length: 18; V: TRBV4-3; J: TRBJ1-5; D: TRBD1; CDR3: CASSHRLRDRGPRQPQHF; DNA: TGCGCCAGCAGCCACAGGCTCCGGGACAGGGGGCCGAGGCAGCCCCAGCATTTT
size: -; length: 13; V: TRBV6-5; J: TRBJ2-2; D: TRBD1; CDR3: CASSRQGTGELFF; DNA: TGTGCCAGCAGTCGACAGGGGACCGGGGAGCTGTTTTTT
size: -; length: 15; V: TRBV9; J: TRBJ2-3; D: -; CDR3: CASSVFEGVTDTQYF; DNA: TGTGCCAGCAGCGTATTCGAGGGGGTCACAGATACGCAGTATTTT